The sequence of this T cell receptor (beta chain) was determined in a study of blood T cell repertoires in COVID-19. Turning to the study itself: T cells, B-cell-depleted T cells, or PBMCs provided the cDNA or gDNA that served as material.

The CDR3 loop spans 14 amino acids. Losses at the gene ends were 2 bases for V and 5 bases for J; bases not matched to a gene: 5. Germline V gene data show CDR1 as SGHTA and CDR2 as FQGTGA. Participant age was roughly 18 to 95 years, and participants resided in fewer than 25 US areas. Grouping used clinical history reported by participants in a survey and questionnaire. Original analysis: Estimates of nucleated cell counts were drawn from the amplification of reference gene primers. The data were produced by immunoSEQ multiplex PCR, yet TCRdb's version contains in-frame clones alone and is incomplete. D and trimming were read from the DNA, whereas the V and J calls and clone size are those reported in that table. The sample holds approximately 210,000 clones, roughly 82% seen once.

The V call is TRBV7-3, the J call TRBJ2-5; TRBD1 aligns across 7 bases. The sample was PBMCs or T cells enriched from blood (not recorded which). This TCR came from a man aged 40-50 years who had recovered from COVID-19. The CDR3 coding sequence is TGTGCCAGCAGCTTAGGGACAGAAGGGGAGACCCAGTACTTC. This gives the protein CASSLGTEGETQYF.